A single sample gave rise to the 2 T cell receptor beta chains below, sequenced in a study of beta chain features in type 1 diabetes. The investigators reverse transcribed all of the isolated RNA, so they sequenced expressed TCRB transcripts. TCRdb keeps only in-frame clones here, not all; method: immunoSEQ multiplex PCR. The sample carries 150,000 or so clones, around 10% recorded once. Material: central memory CD4+ T cells from blood. These receptor sequences come from a man aged 18 to 35 in good health.

The chain couples TRBV19 to TRBJ1-5; 8 bases agree with TRBD1. There are 14 residues in the CDR3. The trim removed 4 bases at V and 5 bases at J, leaving 4 bases unmatched. From germline, CDR1 is LNHDA and CDR2 SQIVND (reference sequence). The DNA for the CDR3 is TGTGCCAGTAGTAGAGGACAGGGATATCAGCCCCAGCATTTT. Its translation is CASSRGQGYQPQHF.

This clone was seen a handful of times. This rearrangement joins TRBV5-4 to TRBJ1-2; 8 bases align to TRBD1. Germline assignment: CDR1 SGHNT and CDR2 YYREEE (reference sequence). Germline trimming cut 4 bases from V and 3 bases from J; bases unmatched to any gene: 2. The CDR3 loop spans 13 amino acids. The CDR3 coding sequence is TGTGCCAGCAGCACGGGACAGGACTATGGCTACACCTTC. Protein sequence: CASSTGQDYGYTF. Based on the CDR3 plus reference TRBV5-4 and TRBJ1-2, the full variable domain is ETGVTQSPTHLIKTRGQQVTLRCSSQSGHNTVSWYQQALGQGPQFIFQYYREEENGRGNFPPRFSGLQFPNYSSELNVNALELDDSALYLCASSTGQDYGYTFGSGTRLTVV.